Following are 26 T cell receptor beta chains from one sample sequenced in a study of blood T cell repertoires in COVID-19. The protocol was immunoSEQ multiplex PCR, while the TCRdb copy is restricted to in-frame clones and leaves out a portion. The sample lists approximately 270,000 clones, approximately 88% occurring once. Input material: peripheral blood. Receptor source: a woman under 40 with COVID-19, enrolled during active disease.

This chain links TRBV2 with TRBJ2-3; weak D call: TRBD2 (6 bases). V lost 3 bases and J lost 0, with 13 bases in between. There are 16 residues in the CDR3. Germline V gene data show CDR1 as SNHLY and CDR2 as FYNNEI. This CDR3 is CASSDGGRTSTDTQYF. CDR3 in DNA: TGTGCCAGCAGTGATGGGGGGAGGACTAGCACAGATACGCAGTATTTT.

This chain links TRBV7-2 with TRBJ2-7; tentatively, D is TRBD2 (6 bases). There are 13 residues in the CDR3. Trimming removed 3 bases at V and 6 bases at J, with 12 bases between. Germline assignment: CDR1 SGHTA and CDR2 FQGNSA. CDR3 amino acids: CASSFTGVSEQYF. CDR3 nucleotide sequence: TGTGCCAGCAGCTTTACGGGAGTTTCCGAGCAGTACTTC.

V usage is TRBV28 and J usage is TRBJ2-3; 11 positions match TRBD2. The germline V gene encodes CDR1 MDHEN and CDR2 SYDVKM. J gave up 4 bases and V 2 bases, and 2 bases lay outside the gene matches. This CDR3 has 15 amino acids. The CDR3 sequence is CASSLSSGGADTQYF. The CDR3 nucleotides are TGTGCCAGCAGTTTAAGTAGCGGGGGGGCAGATACGCAGTATTTT.

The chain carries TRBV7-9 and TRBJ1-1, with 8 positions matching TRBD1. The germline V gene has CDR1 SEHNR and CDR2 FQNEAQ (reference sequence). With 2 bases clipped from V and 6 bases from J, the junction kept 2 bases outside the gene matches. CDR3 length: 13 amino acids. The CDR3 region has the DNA TGTGCCAGCAGCTTACAGGGGGCGTCTGAAGCTTTCTTT. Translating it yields CASSLQGASEAFF.

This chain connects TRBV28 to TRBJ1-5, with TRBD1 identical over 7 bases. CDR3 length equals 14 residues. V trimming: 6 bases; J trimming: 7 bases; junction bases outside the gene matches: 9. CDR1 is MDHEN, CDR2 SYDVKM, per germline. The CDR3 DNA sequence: TGTGCCAGCAGCTCCCCGACAGGGATGCAGCCCCAGCATTTT. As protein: CASSSPTGMQPQHF.

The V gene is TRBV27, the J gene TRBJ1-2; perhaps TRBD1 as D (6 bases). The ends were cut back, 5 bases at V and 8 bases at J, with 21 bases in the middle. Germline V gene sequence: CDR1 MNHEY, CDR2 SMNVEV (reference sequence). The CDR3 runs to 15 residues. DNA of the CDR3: TGTGCCAGCAGTCCCCAAGGGGTAGGGACAAGGGGCTACACCTTC. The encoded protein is CASSPQGVGTRGYTF.

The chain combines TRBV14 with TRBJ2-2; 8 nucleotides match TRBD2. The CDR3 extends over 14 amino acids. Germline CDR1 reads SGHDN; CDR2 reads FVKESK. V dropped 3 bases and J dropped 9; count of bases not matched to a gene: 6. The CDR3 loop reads CASSQGLVNRELFF. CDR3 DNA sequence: TGTGCCAGCAGCCAGGGACTAGTCAACCGGGAGCTGTTTTTT.

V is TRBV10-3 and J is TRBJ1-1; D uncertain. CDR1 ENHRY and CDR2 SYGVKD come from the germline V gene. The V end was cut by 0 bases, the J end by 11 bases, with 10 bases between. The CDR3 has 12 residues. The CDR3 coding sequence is TGTGCCATCAGTGAGTCGGGCGTCGCGGCTTTCTTT. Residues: CAISESGVAAFF.

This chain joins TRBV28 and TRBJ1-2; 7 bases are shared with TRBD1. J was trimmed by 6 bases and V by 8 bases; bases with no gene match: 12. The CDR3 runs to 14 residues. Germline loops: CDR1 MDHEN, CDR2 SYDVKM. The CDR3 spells CASALRGYPDGYTF. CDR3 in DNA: TGTGCCAGCGCACTCAGGGGGTACCCCGATGGCTACACCTTC.

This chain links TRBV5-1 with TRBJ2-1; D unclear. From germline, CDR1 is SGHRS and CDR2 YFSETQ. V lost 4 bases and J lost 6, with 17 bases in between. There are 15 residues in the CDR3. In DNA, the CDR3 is TGCGCCAGCAGCACAATATCGGGTCAGATCAATGAGCAGTTCTTC. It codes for CASSTISGQINEQFF. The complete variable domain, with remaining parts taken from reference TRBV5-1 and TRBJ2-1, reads KAGVTQTPRYLIKTRGQQVTLSCSPISGHRSVSWYQQTPGQGLQFLFEYFSETQRNKGNFPGRFSGRQFSNSRSEMNVSTLELGDSALYLCASSTISGQINEQFFGPGTRLTVL.

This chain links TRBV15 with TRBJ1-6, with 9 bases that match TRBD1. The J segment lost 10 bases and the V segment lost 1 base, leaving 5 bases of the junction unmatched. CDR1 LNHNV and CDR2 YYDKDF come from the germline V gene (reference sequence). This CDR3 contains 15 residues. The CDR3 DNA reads TGTGCCACCAGCAGAGGGGGGGGACAGGGATCACCCCTCCACTTT. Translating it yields CATSRGGGQGSPLHF.

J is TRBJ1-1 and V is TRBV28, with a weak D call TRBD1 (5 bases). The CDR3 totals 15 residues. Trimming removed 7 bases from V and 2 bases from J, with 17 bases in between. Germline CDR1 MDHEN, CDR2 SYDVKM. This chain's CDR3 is CASTLNLGTNTEAFF. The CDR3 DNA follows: TGTGCCAGCACCCTGAACTTGGGGACTAACACTGAAGCTTTCTTT.

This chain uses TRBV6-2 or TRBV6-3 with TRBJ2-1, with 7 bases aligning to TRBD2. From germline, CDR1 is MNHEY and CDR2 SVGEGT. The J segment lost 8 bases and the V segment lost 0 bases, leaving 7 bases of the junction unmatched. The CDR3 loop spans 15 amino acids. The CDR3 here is CASSYSAGTNDEQFF. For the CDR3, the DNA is TGTGCCAGCAGTTACTCCGCCGGGACTAATGATGAGCAGTTCTTC.

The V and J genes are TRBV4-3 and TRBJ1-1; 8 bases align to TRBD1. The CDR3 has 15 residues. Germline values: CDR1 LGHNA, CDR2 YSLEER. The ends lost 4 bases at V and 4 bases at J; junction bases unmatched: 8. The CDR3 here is CASSLSRTGGTEAFF. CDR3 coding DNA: TGCGCCAGCAGCCTGTCACGCACAGGGGGCACTGAAGCTTTCTTT.

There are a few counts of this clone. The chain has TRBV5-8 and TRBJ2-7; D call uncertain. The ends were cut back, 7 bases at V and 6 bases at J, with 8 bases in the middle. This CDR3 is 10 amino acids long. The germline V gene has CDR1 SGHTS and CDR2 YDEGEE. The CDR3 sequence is CASGSSEQYV. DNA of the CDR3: TGTGCCAGCGGCTCTAGCGAGCAGTACGTC.

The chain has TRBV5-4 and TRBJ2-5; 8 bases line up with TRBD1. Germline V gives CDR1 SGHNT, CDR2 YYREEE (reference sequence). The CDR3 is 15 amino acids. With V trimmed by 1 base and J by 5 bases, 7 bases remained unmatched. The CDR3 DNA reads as TGTGCCAGCAGCTTGAGGACAGGGAGACGGGAGACCCAGTACTTC. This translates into CASSLRTGRRETQYF.

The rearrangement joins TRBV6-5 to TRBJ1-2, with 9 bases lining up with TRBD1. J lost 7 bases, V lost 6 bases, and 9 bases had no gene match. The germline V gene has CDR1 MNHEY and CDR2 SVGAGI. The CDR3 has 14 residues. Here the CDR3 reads CASSRTTGGSGYTF. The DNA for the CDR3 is TGTGCCAGCAGCCGAACGACAGGGGGATCTGGCTACACCTTC.

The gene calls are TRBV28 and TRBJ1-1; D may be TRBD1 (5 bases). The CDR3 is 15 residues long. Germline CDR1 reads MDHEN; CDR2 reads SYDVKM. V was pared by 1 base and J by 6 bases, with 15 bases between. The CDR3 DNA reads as TGTGCCAGCAGTTTATCCTTCGGGGGGGTGCCTGAAGCTTTCTTT. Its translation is CASSLSFGGVPEAFF. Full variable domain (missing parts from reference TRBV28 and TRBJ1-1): DVKVTQSSRYLVKRTGEKVFLECVQDMDHENMFWYRQDPGLGLRLIYFSYDVKMKEKGDIPEGYSVSREKKERFSLILESASTNQTSMYLCASSLSFGGVPEAFFGQGTRLTVV.

The chain's CDR3 is CASSYGPDRAATGELFF. The CDR3 DNA reads TGTGCCAGCAGCTACGGGCCGGACAGGGCGGCCACCGGGGAGCTGTTTTTT. The rearrangement joins TRBV11-3 to TRBJ2-2, with 8 bases matching TRBD1. CDR3 length: 17 residues. Per germline, CDR1 SGHNT and CDR2 YENEEA. Losses at the gene ends were 4 bases for V and 4 bases for J; bases not matched to a gene: 11.

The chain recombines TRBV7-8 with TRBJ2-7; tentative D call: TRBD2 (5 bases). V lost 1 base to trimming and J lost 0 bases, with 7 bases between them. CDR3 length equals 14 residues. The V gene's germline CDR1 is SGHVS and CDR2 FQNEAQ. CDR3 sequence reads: CASSLVGSSYEQYV. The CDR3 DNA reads TGTGCCAGCAGCTTAGTGGGGAGCTCCTACGAGCAGTACGTC.

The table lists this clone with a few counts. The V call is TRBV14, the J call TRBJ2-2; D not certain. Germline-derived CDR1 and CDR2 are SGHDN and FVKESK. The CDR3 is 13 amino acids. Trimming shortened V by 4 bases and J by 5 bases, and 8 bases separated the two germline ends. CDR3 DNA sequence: TGTGCCAGCAGCCCTCAGTGGACCGGGGAGCTGTTTTTT. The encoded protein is CASSPQWTGELFF.

In nucleotides, the CDR3 is TGTGCCAGCTCACCAGCTCTCACAGGGTTCTCCTACGAGCAGTACTTC. Protein: CASSPALTGFSYEQYF. The V and J genes are TRBV18 and TRBJ2-7, with TRBD1 as a possible D gene (6 bases). This CDR3 is 16 amino acids long. The ends were cut back, 2 bases at V and 0 bases at J, with 14 bases in the middle. CDR1 KGHSH and CDR2 LQKENI come from the germline V gene.

The CDR3 protein is CASGTGTSEFNEQFF. DNA for the CDR3: TGTGCTAGTGGCACCGGGACTAGCGAGTTCAATGAGCAGTTCTTC. The V gene is TRBV12-5, the J gene TRBJ2-1, with 10 bases lining up with TRBD2. The CDR3 runs 15 residues. Germline-derived CDR1 and CDR2 are LGHNT and FRNRAP. Germline trimming cut 6 bases from V and 6 bases from J; bases unmatched to any gene: 8.

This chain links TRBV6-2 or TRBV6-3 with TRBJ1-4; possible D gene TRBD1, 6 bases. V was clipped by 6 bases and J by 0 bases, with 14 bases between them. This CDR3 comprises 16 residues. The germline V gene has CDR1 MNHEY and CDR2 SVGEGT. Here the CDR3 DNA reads TGTGCCAGCAGCCCTCGTCACAGGGCAACTAATGAAAAACTGTTTTTT. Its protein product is CASSPRHRATNEKLFF.

CDR3 in amino acids: CASRKGAFEAQYF. The CDR3 nucleotides are TGTGCCAGCAGGAAGGGGGCATTTGAGGCCCAGTACTTC. The chain couples TRBV27 to TRBJ2-5; TRBD1 matches at 7 bases. Germline V gene data show CDR1 as MNHEY and CDR2 as SMNVEV (reference sequence). The ends lost 6 bases at V and 9 bases at J; junction bases unmatched: 10. The CDR3 length is 13 residues.

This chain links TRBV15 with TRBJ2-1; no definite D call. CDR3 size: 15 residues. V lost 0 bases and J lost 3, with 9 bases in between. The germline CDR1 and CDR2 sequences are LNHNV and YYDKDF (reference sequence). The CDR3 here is CATSRDSPGYNEQFF. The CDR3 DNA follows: TGTGCCACCAGCAGAGATTCCCCAGGCTACAATGAGCAGTTCTTC. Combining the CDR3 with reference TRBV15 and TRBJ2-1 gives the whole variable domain DAMVIQNPRYQVTQFGKPVTLSCSQTLNHNVMYWYQQKSSQAPKLLFHYYDKDFNNEADTPDNFQSRRPNTSFCFLDIRSPGLGDTAMYLCATSRDSPGYNEQFFGPGTRLTVL.